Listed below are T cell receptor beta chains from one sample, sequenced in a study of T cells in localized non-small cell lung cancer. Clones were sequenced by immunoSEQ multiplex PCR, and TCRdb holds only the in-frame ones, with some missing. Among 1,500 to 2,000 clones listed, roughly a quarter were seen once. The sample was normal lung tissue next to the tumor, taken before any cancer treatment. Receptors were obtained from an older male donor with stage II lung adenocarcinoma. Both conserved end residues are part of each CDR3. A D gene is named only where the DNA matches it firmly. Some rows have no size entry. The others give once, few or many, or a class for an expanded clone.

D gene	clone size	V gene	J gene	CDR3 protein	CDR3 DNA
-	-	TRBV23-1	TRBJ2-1	CARDGSTLCPHNEQFF	TGCGCCCGGGACGGCAGCACCCTGTGTCCTCACAATGAGCAGTTCTTC
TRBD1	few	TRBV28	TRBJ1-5	CASGGQVPNQPQHF	TGTGCCAGCGGAGGACAGGTCCCTAATCAGCCCCAGCATTTT
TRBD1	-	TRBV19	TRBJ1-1	CASRGVNTEAFF	TGTGCCAGCAGGGGGGTGAACACTGAAGCTTTCTTT
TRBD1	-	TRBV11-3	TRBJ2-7	CASSSSPGQSYEQYF	TGTGCCAGCAGCTCGTCACCGGGACAGTCCTACGAGCAGTACTTC
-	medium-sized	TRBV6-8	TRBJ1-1	CASSPLGRNTEAFF	TGTGCCAGCAGTCCTCTTGGGAGAAACACTGAAGCTTTCTTT
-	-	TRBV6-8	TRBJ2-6	CASSYVARSSGANVLTF	TGTGCCAGCAGTTACGTCGCCCGGTCCTCTGGGGCCAACGTCCTGACTTTC
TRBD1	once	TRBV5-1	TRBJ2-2	CASSLRAGGTGELFF	TGCGCCAGCAGCTTGAGGGCAGGGGGCACCGGGGAGCTGTTTTTT
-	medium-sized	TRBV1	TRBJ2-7	CASSQTTGSYEQYF	TGCGCCAGCAGCCAAACGACAGGGTCCTACGAGCAGTACTTC
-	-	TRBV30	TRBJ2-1	CAWSARVEGSKFF	TGTGCCTGGAGTGCCCGCGTCGAGGGGAGCAAGTTCTTC
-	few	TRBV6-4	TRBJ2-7	CAISESYEQYF	TGTGCCATCAGTGAGTCGTACGAGCAGTACTTC
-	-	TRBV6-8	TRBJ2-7	CASSPPGQGITYEQYF	TGTGCCAGCAGCCCACCCGGGCAGGGCATTACCTACGAGCAGTACTTC
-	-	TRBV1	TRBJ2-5	CASSPRTSGSRETQYF	TGCGCCAGCAGCCCCCGGACTAGCGGGAGTAGGGAGACCCAGTACTTC
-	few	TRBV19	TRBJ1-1	CASSVSTRTEAFF	TGTGCCAGTAGTGTATCGACGCGGACTGAAGCTTTCTTT
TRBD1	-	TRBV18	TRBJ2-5	CASSPQTGPQETQYF	TGTGCCAGCTCACCCCAGACAGGGCCCCAAGAGACCCAGTACTTC
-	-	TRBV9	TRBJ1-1	CATTSGPRNTEAFF	TGTGCCACCACCTCCGGGCCTAGGAATACTGAAGCTTTCTTT
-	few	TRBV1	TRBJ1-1	CASSFYRAPTEAFF	TGCGCCAGCAGCTTCTACAGGGCCCCCACTGAAGCTTTCTTT
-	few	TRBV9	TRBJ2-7	CASIGGLSYEQYF	TGTGCCAGCATCGGGGGCCTTTCCTACGAGCAGTACTTC
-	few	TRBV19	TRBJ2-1	CASSVYNEQFF	TGTGCCAGTAGCGTCTACAATGAGCAGTTCTTC
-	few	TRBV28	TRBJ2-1	CASTEGTESLFEQFF	TGTGCCAGCACCGAGGGGACCGAGTCCCTATTTGAGCAGTTCTTC
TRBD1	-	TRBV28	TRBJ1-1	CASRTGGFGNTEAFF	TGTGCCAGCAGAACAGGGGGCTTCGGGAACACTGAAGCTTTCTTT